This TCR beta chain is drawn from a study of human T cells and chemical hapten exposure. Concerning this clonotype: Its antigen is as yet unknown.

Unique molecular identifiers were affixed to discrete cDNA molecules within the library. How the authors handled the data: Sample TCR counts, which ranged from roughly 20,000 to 750,000, had a median of approximately 96,000. TCRdb called the RACE reads again in MiXCR, with one record for every CDR3 protein. The V and J calls shown here were made by TCRdb, not taken from the authors' results. Of about 47,000 distinct CDR3 sequences in the sample, approximately 4% are singletons; the top ten hold 5.6%. CDR1 is SGHRS, CDR2 YFSETQ, per germline. CDR3 size: 15 residues. Trimming at V came to 4 bases and at J to 5 bases, leaving 9 bases not matched to a gene. The sample's time point: healthy volunteer bleed at 6 weeks. Total RNA was isolated from whole blood that had not been fractionated. Regarding the study as a whole: Once DPC sensitization occurred, TCRs above 1 in 1000 frequency showed no change.

The receptor comes from a human donor in good health. Some clones in this sample may be carry-over from other donors' samples. Sequencing was carried out using whole blood. The rearrangement uses TRBV5-1 and TRBJ1-1, with 9 nucleotides matching TRBD1. CDR3 coding DNA: TGCGCCAGCAGCCCCCGGGACAGGGAAGAGACTGAAGCTTTCTTT. This gives the protein CASSPRDREETEAFF.